The 30 T cell receptor beta chains given below trace back to one sample, sequenced in a study of cytomegalovirus exposure and HLA in healthy donors. 60 Vbeta and 13 Jbeta primers were used in PCR. TCRdb's copy holds only in-frame clones and misses some; the assay was immunoSEQ multiplex PCR. There are 150,000 to 200,000 clones in the sample; 82% occur only once, and approximately 1.5% lies in the top ten. The specimen sequenced was PBMCs. The receptors stem from a girl aged 10 to 17 in good health and CMV-seropositive.

V is TRBV4-2 and J is TRBJ2-2; TRBD1 matches 10 bases. Unmatched junction bases numbered 5, after V lost 0 bases and J lost 7 bases. The CDR3 consists of 16 residues. Germline loops: CDR1 LGHNA, CDR2 YNFKEQ. The CDR3 DNA follows: TGTGCCAGCAGCCAAGACGGGACAGGGGAAGACGGGGAGCTGTTTTTT. It specifies CASSQDGTGEDGELFF.

Regarding this clone: This same CDR3 is encoded by further DNA sequences in the sample. This sequence joins TRBV5-4 and TRBJ2-1; 7 bases are shared with TRBD1. The CDR3 loop spans 17 amino acids. Germline V gene data show CDR1 as SGHNT and CDR2 as YYREEE (reference sequence). V gave up 6 bases and J gave up 0 bases; unmatched junction bases: 12. The CDR3 here is CASTARGSTGSYNEQFF. CDR3 sequence (DNA): TGTGCCAGCACAGCCAGGGGGAGTACCGGCTCCTACAATGAGCAGTTCTTC.

This clone showed up just once. J is TRBJ1-1 and V is TRBV6-6; 7 bases match TRBD1. With V trimmed by 5 bases and J by 0 bases, 3 bases remained unmatched. Germline values: CDR1 MNHNY, CDR2 SVGAGI (reference sequence). CDR3 length equals 14 residues. The CDR3 spells CASSGDSMNTEAFF. CDR3 DNA: TGTGCCAGCAGTGGGGACAGCATGAACACTGAAGCTTTCTTT.

This chain links TRBV7-6 with TRBJ2-5; TRBD1 is a possible D gene (6 bases). The germline V and J ends were trimmed by 3 bases and 5 bases, with 19 bases remaining between them. The CDR3 is 16 amino acids. The germline CDR1 and CDR2 sequences are SGHVS and FNYEAQ. The CDR3 here is CASSFSKGGQHETQYF. CDR3 nucleotide sequence: TGTGCCAGCAGCTTCTCCAAGGGCGGACAGCACGAGACCCAGTACTTC.

The count of this clone is one. The genes are TRBV28 and TRBJ1-1; TRBD1 matches 8 bases. V dropped 7 bases and J dropped 4; count of bases not matched to a gene: 11. Germline V CDR1 and CDR2: MDHEN, SYDVKM. The CDR3 is 15 amino acids. The CDR3, as DNA: TGTGCCAGCACCCTACAGGGGGGCGGGGGCACTGAAGCTTTCTTT. As protein: CASTLQGGGGTEAFF.

This clone was seen more than once but under ten times. The chain is built from TRBV15 and TRBJ1-2; 7 positions agree with TRBD1. The germline gives CDR1 LNHNV, CDR2 YYDKDF (reference sequence). The V segment lost 9 bases and the J segment 2 bases; nucleotides outside the gene matches: 3. The CDR3 consists of 12 residues. The CDR3 is CATKQGNYGYTF. In DNA, the CDR3 is TGTGCCACTAAACAGGGGAACTATGGCTACACCTTC.

The chain combines TRBV6-1 with TRBJ1-1; D call uncertain. V was cut by 3 bases and J by 10 bases, with 15 bases left in between. The CDR3 is 13 amino acids. Looked up from germline, CDR1 is MNHNS and CDR2 is SASEGT. The CDR3 DNA is TGTGCCAGCAGTGACAGGCCGTCACGCCGAGCTTTCTTT. Its protein product is CASSDRPSRRAFF.

The chain recombines TRBV5-1 with TRBJ1-1; 7 positions agree with TRBD1. This CDR3 comprises 12 residues. V lost 4 bases and J lost 5; bases outside the gene matches: 2. The V gene's germline CDR1 is SGHRS and CDR2 YFSETQ. Written as DNA, the CDR3 is TGCGCCAGCAGCATGGACAGGACTGAAGCTTTCTTT. Amino acid sequence: CASSMDRTEAFF.

The chain is built from TRBV14 and TRBJ1-4, with D unclear. Germline V gene lookup returns CDR1 SGHDN and CDR2 FVKESK. V was pared by 2 bases and J by 8 bases, with 12 bases between. CDR3 length equals 14 residues. The CDR3 DNA is TGTGCCAGCAGCCAATTTCCGAGGGAGGAAAAACTGTTTTTT. Translated: CASSQFPREEKLFF.

This clone has a handful of counts. The CDR3 nucleotides are TGTGCCAGCAGCCCGAGGGGACAGGGGGCGCTTGGGGCTTTCTTT. Amino acid sequence: CASSPRGQGALGAFF. V and J are TRBV7-9 and TRBJ1-1; TRBD1 agrees at 12 bases. The CDR3 covers 15 residues. V lost 5 bases, J lost 11 bases, and 12 bases stayed unmatched. Per the germline V gene, CDR1 is SEHNR and CDR2 is FQNEAQ (reference sequence).

This clone showed up just once. This CDR3 is also generated by other DNA sequences in the sample. The chain links TRBV5-1 to TRBJ2-7, with unresolved D. The germline V gene has CDR1 SGHRS and CDR2 YFSETQ. CDR3 size: 11 residues. Trimming removed 3 bases from V and 3 bases from J, with 4 bases in between. CDR3 nucleotides: TGCGCCAGCAGCTCAGGCTACGAGCAGTACTTC. Residues: CASSSGYEQYF.

V usage is TRBV4-1 and J usage is TRBJ2-7; 10 bases match TRBD1. V lost 0 bases, J lost 3 bases, and 17 bases stayed unmatched. CDR1 MGHRA and CDR2 YSYEKL come from the germline V gene. The CDR3 sequence is 20 residues long. CDR3 residues: CASSQERDRGYTYPNYEQYF. The CDR3 DNA sequence: TGCGCCAGCAGCCAAGAGCGGGACAGGGGCTACACTTACCCCAACTACGAGCAGTACTTC.

The chain joins TRBV6-6 to TRBJ1-2, with D possibly matching TRBD1 (5 bases). The CDR3 runs to 14 residues. V lost 2 bases and J 8 bases, leaving 15 bases between the germline ends. Germline V gene data show CDR1 as MNHNY and CDR2 as SVGAGI (reference sequence). The CDR3: CASSYPLWGQGYTF. The DNA of the CDR3 is TGTGCCAGCAGTTACCCCCTTTGGGGCCAAGGCTACACCTTC.

The chain uses TRBV19 and TRBJ2-7; 9 nucleotides line up with TRBD1. V lost 6 bases to trimming and J lost 0 bases; unmatched junction nucleotides: 9. The CDR3 covers 16 residues. CDR1 is LNHDA, CDR2 SQIVND, per germline (reference sequence). The CDR3 sequence: CASSSQGATSSYEQYF. The CDR3 DNA reads TGTGCCAGTAGCTCACAGGGGGCGACGAGCTCCTACGAGCAGTACTTC.

V gene TRBV7-2 combines with J gene TRBJ1-3; TRBD1 is a possible D gene (5 bases). Per the germline V gene, CDR1 is SGHTA and CDR2 is FQGNSA. Trimming took off 5 bases at V and 2 bases at J, with 13 bases between the two ends. The CDR3 contains 15 residues. CDR3 region: CASSPFAGAGNTIYF. DNA for the CDR3: TGTGCCAGCAGCCCCTTTGCGGGGGCTGGAAACACCATATATTTT.

V is TRBV19 and J is TRBJ2-7; D is possibly TRBD1 (5 bases). Per germline, CDR1 LNHDA and CDR2 SQIVND (reference sequence). The length of the CDR3 is 15 residues. Deletions cut 4 bases from V and 1 base from J, with 14 bases between. The chain's CDR3 is CASSSPGRASYEQYF. In nucleotides, the CDR3 is TGTGCCAGTAGTAGTCCGGGCAGGGCGTCCTACGAGCAGTACTTC.

The chain employs TRBV6-1 and TRBJ1-2; 8 positions match TRBD1. Germline V gene sequence: CDR1 MNHNS, CDR2 SASEGT. V was pared by 6 bases and J by 4 bases, with 4 bases of the junction left unmatched. The CDR3 covers 13 residues. The CDR3 protein is CASSIQGAYGYTF. The CDR3, as DNA: TGTGCCAGCAGCATTCAGGGGGCCTATGGCTACACCTTC.

The rearrangement links TRBV19 to TRBJ2-1; D is possibly TRBD2 (5 bases). Trimming cost V 3 bases and J 0 bases, with 9 bases left between them. Looked up from germline, CDR1 is LNHDA and CDR2 is SQIVND (reference sequence). This CDR3 has 15 amino acids. In DNA form, the CDR3 reads TGTGCCAGTAGTATGGTGGGGAGCTCCTACAATGAGCAGTTCTTC. As protein: CASSMVGSSYNEQFF.

A single count supports this clone. CDR3 in DNA: TGTGCCAGCAGTTTATTAGCGGGCTACGAGCAGTACTTC. Translation gives CASSLLAGYEQYF. The chain combines TRBV28 with TRBJ2-7; 7 bases agree with TRBD2. From germline, CDR1 is MDHEN and CDR2 SYDVKM. V shed 1 base and J 3 bases; nucleotides not matched to a gene: 0. This CDR3 region has 13 residues.

As to this clone: The germline gene is not matched at one end of the junction; a read error may be the cause. The chain uses TRBV19 and TRBJ2-1, with TRBD2 matching over 8 bases. Germline-derived CDR1 and CDR2 are LNHDA and SQIVND (reference sequence). This CDR3 contains 15 residues. CDR3 loop: CASSIRGTGGPSVIF. The CDR3 region has the DNA TGTGCCAGTAGTATACGTGGGACGGGAGGGCCTTCTGTTATCTTC.

This chain joins TRBV7-3 and TRBJ2-3, with D hard to call. Germline V gene lookup returns CDR1 SGHTA and CDR2 FQGTGA. Trimming pared 2 bases from V and 3 bases from J, leaving 9 bases between. The length of the CDR3 is 14 residues. The CDR3 region has the DNA TGTGCCAGCAGCTTATCATCCAGTACAGATACGCAGTATTTT. This sequence encodes CASSLSSSTDTQYF. Supplemented by reference TRBV7-3 and TRBJ2-3, the full variable domain reads GAGVSQTPSNKVTEKGKYVELRCDPISGHTALYWYRQSLGQGPEFLIYFQGTGAADDSGLPNDRFFAVRPEGSVSTLKIQRTERGDSAVYLCASSLSSSTDTQYFGPGTRLTVL.

The CDR3 here is CASSPPKTGAYEQYF. CDR3 DNA: TGTGCCAGCAGTCCACCCAAGACGGGAGCATACGAGCAGTACTTC. The chain employs TRBV7-9 and TRBJ2-7; TRBD2 might be the D (6 bases). Germline lookup yields CDR1 SEHNR and CDR2 FQNEAQ (reference sequence). The CDR3 sequence is 15 residues long. The germline V and J ends were trimmed by 6 bases and 4 bases, with 19 bases remaining between them.

This chain links TRBV4-1 with TRBJ2-3; 10 positions match TRBD2. Germline-derived CDR1 and CDR2 are MGHRA and YSYEKL. The CDR3 totals 15 residues. V was clipped by 6 bases and J by 4 bases; unmatched bases: 7. Here the CDR3 reads CASRGGTSASDTQYF. CDR3 nucleotides: TGCGCCAGCAGAGGAGGGACTAGCGCCTCAGATACGCAGTATTTT.

The V gene is TRBV4-3, the J gene TRBJ2-1; D unresolved. CDR1 LGHNA and CDR2 YSLEER come from the germline V gene. This CDR3 spans 13 amino acids. V lost 0 bases to trimming and J lost 9 bases, with 9 bases between them. CDR3 in amino acids: CASSQEWATEQFF. CDR3 bases: TGCGCCAGCAGCCAAGAGTGGGCTACTGAGCAGTTCTTC.

The gene calls are TRBV9 and TRBJ2-3, with D possibly matching TRBD2 (6 bases). Per the germline V gene, CDR1 is SGDLS and CDR2 is YYNGEE. V was clipped by 4 bases and J by 1 base, with 19 bases between them. This CDR3 comprises 17 residues. CDR3 region: CASSPRARTGGTDTQYF. The DNA for the CDR3 is TGTGCCAGCAGCCCCAGGGCCCGTACGGGAGGCACAGATACGCAGTATTTT. Full variable domain (outside the CDR3, taken from reference TRBV9 and TRBJ2-3): DSGVTQTPKHLITATGQRVTLRCSPRSGDLSVYWYQQSLDQGLQFLIQYYNGEERAKGNILERFSAQQFPDLHSELNLSSLELGDSALYFCASSPRARTGGTDTQYFGPGTRLTVL.

The chain uses TRBV11-2 and TRBJ2-2; maybe TRBD2 (5 bases). The V end lost 2 bases, the J end lost 6 bases, and 16 bases lay between the germline ends. This CDR3 region has 16 residues. The germline CDR1 and CDR2 sequences are SGHAT and FQNNGV. In DNA, the CDR3 is TGTGCCAGCAGCTTAACGGGTGGGAGCCGAGCCGGGGAGCTGTTTTTT. Protein product: CASSLTGGSRAGELFF.

The J gene is TRBJ2-5, the V gene TRBV6-4; 7 bases match TRBD1. J lost 4 bases, V lost 3 bases, and 2 bases had no gene match. The CDR3 loop spans 13 amino acids. CDR1 and CDR2 (germline): MRHNA, SNTAGT. The CDR3 nucleotides are TGTGCCAGCAGTGAACGGACAGGAGAGACCCAGTACTTC. Its translation is CASSERTGETQYF.

This clone was found once. This chain links TRBV7-9 with TRBJ2-1; TRBD2 agrees at 10 bases. Per germline, CDR1 SEHNR and CDR2 FQNEAQ (reference sequence). V gave up 1 base and J gave up 0 bases; unmatched junction bases: 9. The CDR3 loop spans 19 amino acids. CDR3 bases: TGTGCCAGCAGCTTAGAGTCGACTAGCGGGCTGAGCTCCTACAATGAGCAGTTCTTC. As protein: CASSLESTSGLSSYNEQFF.

The chain links TRBV5-5 to TRBJ1-4, with 7 bases matching TRBD1. The germline gives CDR1 SGHKS, CDR2 YYEKEE (reference sequence). The junction had 7 bases not matched to a gene; V was cut back by 4 bases and J by 4 bases. This CDR3 has 15 residues. DNA of the CDR3: TGTGCCAGCAGCCCGGGACAGCTCTTTAATGAAAAACTGTTTTTT. Translation gives CASSPGQLFNEKLFF.

The V and J genes are TRBV5-4 and TRBJ2-7; 13 nucleotides agree with TRBD2. The CDR3 has 15 residues. Germline V gene data show CDR1 as SGHNT and CDR2 as YYREEE (reference sequence). J gave up 6 bases and V 5 bases, and 8 bases lay outside the gene matches. This CDR3 reads CASRPGLAGAGEQYF. The CDR3 region has the DNA TGTGCCAGCAGGCCAGGACTAGCGGGAGCTGGCGAGCAGTACTTC.